Below are 24 T cell receptor beta chains sequenced from a single sample in a study of OX40 agonist ivuxolimab in advanced cancers. The table came from immunoSEQ multiplex PCR; TCRdb's copy has only in-frame clones and leaves some out. The sample lists about 71,000 clones; around 94% were seen once. The sample consisted of CD4+ or CD8+ T cells sorted from blood, taken in a trial of the OX40 agonist ivuxolimab. The receptor set was obtained from an adult with an advanced solid tumor such as melanoma, head and neck, liver or kidney cancer.

The rearrangement links TRBV10-2 to TRBJ1-1, with TRBD1 as a possible D gene (6 bases). With 5 bases removed from V and 5 bases from J, the gap between germline ends came to 15 bases. The CDR3 contains 14 residues. Germline-derived CDR1 and CDR2 are WSHSY and SAAADI. The CDR3 loop reads CASSRRTQGTEAFF. The DNA for the CDR3 is TGCGCCAGCAGTCGACGGACTCAGGGGACTGAAGCTTTCTTT.

The CDR3 DNA follows: TGCAGTGCTAGCTTCAGCTATGGCTACACCTTC. It is translated as CSASFSYGYTF. The genes are TRBV20-1 and TRBJ1-2; no firm D call. CDR1 and CDR2 from the germline V gene are DFQATT and SNEGSKA (reference sequence). CDR3 length: 11 amino acids. The germline V and J ends were trimmed by 3 bases and 4 bases, with 6 bases remaining between them.

The V and J genes are TRBV7-6 and TRBJ1-1, with 12 bases identical to TRBD1. Losses at the gene ends were 5 bases for V and 6 bases for J; bases not matched to a gene: 4. The CDR3 has 14 amino acids. The V gene's germline CDR1 is SGHVS and CDR2 FNYEAQ. CDR3 loop: CASSKGQGASEAFF. For the CDR3, the DNA is TGTGCCAGCAGCAAGGGACAGGGGGCCTCTGAAGCTTTCTTT.

V gene TRBV29-1 combines with J gene TRBJ1-1; D gene unclear. Germline CDR1 is SQVTM and CDR2 is ANQGSEA. The CDR3 extends over 14 amino acids. With 0 bases removed from V and 4 bases from J, the gap between germline ends came to 12 bases. CDR3 sequence reads: CSVEDLGWGTEAFF. In nucleotides, the CDR3 is TGCAGCGTTGAAGATTTGGGCTGGGGCACTGAAGCTTTCTTT.

V gene TRBV29-1 combines with J gene TRBJ2-7, with no clear D. Germline V gene sequence: CDR1 SQVTM, CDR2 ANQGSEA. This CDR3 comprises 11 residues. The V and J ends lost 4 bases and 6 bases respectively, with 10 bases between them. The CDR3 bases are TGCAGCGTTGTTGGGCGAGGCGAGCAGTACTTC. Residues: CSVVGRGEQYF.

This CDR3 is CASSERGTGGAEATNEKLFF. CDR3 nucleotides: TGCGCCAGCAGTGAGAGGGGGACAGGGGGCGCCGAGGCAACTAATGAAAAACTGTTTTTT. This sequence joins TRBV10-1 and TRBJ1-4, with TRBD1 matching over 12 bases. J was trimmed by 0 bases and V by 2 bases; bases with no gene match: 10. The CDR3 runs to 20 residues. The germline V gene has CDR1 WNHNN and CDR2 SYGVQD (reference sequence).

The V gene is TRBV5-5, the J gene TRBJ2-7; D may match TRBD1 or TRBD2 (5 bases each). CDR3 size: 14 residues. The germline V gene has CDR1 SGHKS and CDR2 YYEKEE (reference sequence). V was trimmed by 4 bases and J by 4 bases, leaving 15 bases between them. This CDR3 is CASSPGAGQYEQYF. The DNA of the CDR3 is TGTGCCAGCAGCCCCGGGGCAGGGCAGTACGAGCAGTACTTC.

J is TRBJ2-7 and V is TRBV28; the D is unclear. Germline V lookup: CDR1 MDHEN, CDR2 SYDVKM. The germline V and J ends were trimmed by 3 bases and 3 bases, with 18 bases remaining between them. The CDR3 is 16 amino acids. CDR3 loop: CASSLTPIGSHYEQYF. CDR3 nucleotide sequence: TGTGCCAGCAGTTTGACCCCCATAGGATCACACTACGAGCAGTACTTC.

The V gene is TRBV7-9, the J gene TRBJ2-7, with D tentatively TRBD1 (6 bases). There are 15 residues in the CDR3. The germline V and J ends were trimmed by 4 bases and 5 bases, with 18 bases remaining between them. The germline gives CDR1 SEHNR, CDR2 FQNEAQ (reference sequence). CDR3 nucleotides: TGTGCCAGCAGCTCCTCCGCCCGTACAGGGCACGAGCAGTACTTC. Translation gives CASSSSARTGHEQYF.

The rearrangement uses TRBV9 and TRBJ2-6, with 7 bases that match TRBD2. This CDR3 has 18 amino acids. Germline lookup yields CDR1 SGDLS and CDR2 YYNGEE. J was trimmed by 0 bases and V by 0 bases; bases with no gene match: 6. The CDR3 DNA is TGTGCCAGCAGCGTAGGACTAGCCTATTACTCTGGGGCCAACGTCCTGACTTTC. It yields the protein CASSVGLAYYSGANVLTF.

The genes are TRBV27 and TRBJ1-6; D is uncertain. This CDR3 comprises 17 residues. Trimming removed 0 bases from V and 8 bases from J, with 17 bases in between. The germline gives CDR1 MNHEY, CDR2 SMNVEV (reference sequence). The CDR3 is CASSLSSGPLLDSPLHF. Written as DNA, the CDR3 is TGTGCCAGCAGTTTATCGTCCGGCCCCCTCCTGGATTCACCCCTCCACTTT.

The chain joins TRBV27 to TRBJ2-7; TRBD2 matches 7 bases. Germline V gene sequence: CDR1 MNHEY, CDR2 SMNVEV (reference sequence). After removal of 2 bases from V and 0 bases from J, the junction contained 4 bases not matched to a gene. The CDR3 is 15 amino acids. CDR3 coding DNA: TGTGCCAGCAGTTTAAGCGGGGCTTCCTCCTACGAGCAGTACTTC. It yields the protein CASSLSGASSYEQYF.

The chain carries TRBV29-1 and TRBJ2-7, with D unresolved. The CDR3 length is 13 residues. V lost 0 bases and J lost 2, with 8 bases in between. Germline V lookup: CDR1 SQVTM, CDR2 ANQGSEA. This chain's CDR3 is CSVEESTAYEQYF. The CDR3 DNA reads TGCAGCGTTGAAGAGTCCACTGCCTACGAGCAGTACTTC.

The J gene is TRBJ1-2, the V gene TRBV5-6, with D possibly being TRBD1 (5 bases). The CDR3 sequence is 13 residues long. The germline gives CDR1 SGHDT, CDR2 YYEEEE. Trimming took off 2 bases at V and 7 bases at J, with 12 bases between the two ends. The CDR3 coding sequence is TGTGCCAGCAGCTTAGGGGCAGCATTTGGCTACACCTTC. This gives the protein CASSLGAAFGYTF.

This chain uses TRBV27 with TRBJ1-1, with 9 bases fitting TRBD1. The CDR3 consists of 16 residues. The V segment lost 2 bases and the J segment 1 base; nucleotides outside the gene matches: 5. Germline loops: CDR1 MNHEY, CDR2 SMNVEV (reference sequence). As DNA, the CDR3 is TGTGCCAGCAGTTTAGACCCACAGGGGGCGAACACTGAAGCTTTCTTT. It codes for CASSLDPQGANTEAFF.

The genes are TRBV1 and TRBJ2-3. TRBV1 is annotated as a pseudogene. The CDR3 has 15 amino acids. As DNA, the CDR3 is TGCACCTCTTATGCCCCGAGGGACCATCCAGATACGCAGTATTTT. It codes for CTSYAPRDHPDTQYF.

V gene TRBV9 combines with J gene TRBJ1-4; 7 positions match TRBD1. The CDR3 extends over 15 amino acids. V shed 3 bases, J shed 5 bases, and the junction held 7 bases outside the gene matches. Germline values: CDR1 SGDLS, CDR2 YYNGEE. The CDR3 loop reads CASSAGGTENEKLFF. DNA of the CDR3: TGTGCCAGCAGCGCAGGGGGGACGGAGAATGAAAAACTGTTTTTT.

The rearrangement links TRBV6-6 to TRBJ2-1, with TRBD2 matching over 9 bases. Germline lookup yields CDR1 MNHNY and CDR2 SVGAGI (reference sequence). V gave up 8 bases and J gave up 5 bases; unmatched junction bases: 7. The CDR3 length is 14 residues. In DNA, the CDR3 is TGTGCCAGCGCTAGCGGGGCGGGAGACAATGAGCAGTTCTTC. Amino acid sequence: CASASGAGDNEQFF.

V and J are TRBV6-5 and TRBJ2-1; D is unresolved. CDR1 is MNHEY, CDR2 SVGAGI, per germline. The CDR3 length is 16 residues. The V end was cut by 0 bases, the J end by 4 bases, with 13 bases between. Here the CDR3 reads CASSYSARSPYNEQFF. The CDR3 nucleotides are TGTGCCAGCAGTTACTCGGCACGGAGCCCATACAATGAGCAGTTCTTC.

The CDR3 loop reads CASSPSWGEQNTGELFF. The DNA for the CDR3 is TGTGCCAGCAGCCCCTCCTGGGGGGAGCAGAACACCGGGGAGCTGTTTTTT. This rearrangement joins TRBV7-9 to TRBJ2-2, with a tentative D call TRBD2 (6 bases). Deletions cut 5 bases from V and 1 base from J, with 17 bases between. From germline, CDR1 is SEHNR and CDR2 FQNEAQ (reference sequence). The CDR3 is made up of 17 amino acids.

As concerns this clone: One end of the junction does not line up with germline, which may come from a read error. The V and J genes are TRBV7-2 and TRBJ1-1; tentative D call: TRBD1 (5 bases). The CDR3 runs 12 residues. CDR1 and CDR2 (germline): SGHTA, FQGNSA. CDR3 region: CASSLGVDEAFF. CDR3 coding DNA: TGTGCCAGCAGTTTAGGGGTGGATGAAGCTTTCTTT.

The V gene is TRBV4-1, the J gene TRBJ2-7, with 11 bases aligning to TRBD1. V lost 5 bases, J lost 6 bases, and 9 bases stayed unmatched. Germline values: CDR1 MGHRA, CDR2 YSYEKL. The CDR3 has 15 amino acids. CDR3 residues: CASSARTGGQTEQYF. The CDR3 nucleotides read TGCGCCAGCAGCGCCAGGACAGGGGGCCAAACCGAGCAGTACTTC.

The V and J genes are TRBV28 and TRBJ1-1; perhaps TRBD1 as D (5 bases). CDR1 is MDHEN, CDR2 SYDVKM, per germline. V was cut by 4 bases and J by 3 bases, with 15 bases left in between. This CDR3 region has 15 residues. The CDR3 DNA follows: TGTGCCAGCAGTTCCAGAGACTTCAGGGACACTGAAGCTTTCTTT. As protein: CASSSRDFRDTEAFF.

CDR3: CASSDRSYNEQFF. The CDR3 coding sequence is TGTGCCAGCAGCGACCGCTCCTACAATGAGCAGTTCTTC. The chain links TRBV6-5 to TRBJ2-1, with unresolved D. Trimming shortened V by 6 bases and J by 0 bases, and 6 bases separated the two germline ends. The CDR3 runs 13 residues. The V gene's germline CDR1 is MNHEY and CDR2 SVGAGI.